The 20 T cell receptor beta chains below all came from one sample that was sequenced in a study of control samples from healthy donors and cancer patients. Produced via immunoSEQ multiplex PCR; TCRdb's table is partial and in-frame only. This table holds over 150,000 clones, around nine tenths found once. Material for sequencing was blood. The receptors derive from a man aged 25 to 40 in good health.

This clone appeared a single time. V usage is TRBV30 and J usage is TRBJ1-6; D gene ambiguous. Looked up from germline, CDR1 is GTSNPN and CDR2 is SVGIG (reference sequence). Trimming removed 2 bases from V and 8 bases from J, with 13 bases in between. The CDR3 runs to 14 residues. The CDR3 loop is CAWSPRNWHSPLHF. CDR3 nucleotide sequence: TGTGCCTGGAGTCCTAGGAATTGGCATTCACCCCTCCACTTT.

The gene calls are TRBV5-1 and TRBJ1-1, with D uncertain. This CDR3 comprises 13 residues. V was pared by 5 bases and J by 2 bases, with 10 bases between. CDR1 SGHRS and CDR2 YFSETQ come from the germline V gene. CDR3 protein: CASRQNYNTEAFF. CDR3 in DNA: TGCGCCAGCAGACAGAATTACAACACTGAAGCTTTCTTT.

The chain carries TRBV7-9 and TRBJ2-7, with D perhaps given as TRBD1 or TRBD2 (5 bases each). Germline-derived CDR1 and CDR2 are SEHNR and FQNEAQ (reference sequence). With 3 bases removed from V and 1 base from J, the gap between germline ends came to 19 bases. CDR3 length equals 17 residues. The DNA of the CDR3 is TGTGCCAGCAGCTTGTTTAAGGGGACCCGCGGGTCCTACGAGCAGTACTTC. The encoded protein is CASSLFKGTRGSYEQYF.

This sequence joins TRBV18 and TRBJ1-5, with D hard to call. The CDR3 contains 13 residues. V was clipped by 3 bases and J by 3 bases, with 6 bases between them. Germline CDR1 and CDR2: KGHSH and LQKENI. The CDR3, as DNA: TGTGCCAGCTCACCGAACCCCAATCAGCCCCAGCATTTT. Its translation is CASSPNPNQPQHF.

There are a few counts of this clone. V usage is TRBV6-4 and J usage is TRBJ2-2; D possibly uses TRBD1 or TRBD2 (5 bases each). The CDR3 runs 13 residues. Looked up from germline, CDR1 is MRHNA and CDR2 is SNTAGT. V lost 3 bases, J lost 3 bases, and 5 bases lay in between. CDR3 in DNA: TGTGCCAGCAGTGAGGGGGACACCGGGGAGCTGTTTTTT. Protein sequence: CASSEGDTGELFF.

The sample holds one count of this clone. V is TRBV21-1 and J is TRBJ2-7; TRBD2 is taken as the D call from the table, unchecked against the DNA. TRBV21-1 is a known pseudogene. The CDR3 is made up of 19 amino acids. The CDR3 DNA is TGTGCCAGCACCCTCGCGAGCGGGAGGGACCCTTACAGGTCCTACGAGCAGTACTTC. Its translation: CASTLASGRDPYRSYEQYF.

The V call is TRBV6-2 or TRBV6-3, the J call TRBJ1-2; no definite D call. Germline CDR1 MNHEY, CDR2 SVGEGT. The CDR3 loop spans 13 amino acids. Trimming removed 0 bases from V and 8 bases from J, with 10 bases in between. The CDR3 nucleotides are TGTGCCAGCAGTTACTCGCCGGGGAGCGGCTACACCTTC. Its protein is CASSYSPGSGYTF.

The rearrangement uses TRBV7-8 and TRBJ1-4, with 9 nucleotides matching TRBD1. Germline CDR1 and CDR2: SGHVS and FQNEAQ. The CDR3 sequence is 15 residues long. Trimming removed 3 bases from V and 10 bases from J; junction bases left unmatched: 9. CDR3 in DNA: TGTGCCAGCAGCTTGACAGGGGGACAGGGAAGAAAACTGTTTTTT. It translates to CASSLTGGQGRKLFF. Combining the CDR3 with reference TRBV7-8 and TRBJ1-4 gives the whole variable domain GAGVSQSPRYKVAKRGQDVALRCDPISGHVSLFWYQQALGQGPEFLTYFQNEAQLDKSGLPSDRFFAERPEGSVSTLKIQRTQQEDSAVYLCASSLTGGQGRKLFFGSGTQLSVL.

CDR3 protein: CASSQDWGRATNEKLFF. The DNA for the CDR3 is TGCGCCAGCAGCCAAGACTGGGGCAGGGCAACTAATGAAAAACTGTTTTTT. This chain links TRBV4-3 with TRBJ1-4, with D tentatively TRBD1 (5 bases). The CDR3 has 17 amino acids. Germline CDR1 and CDR2: LGHNA and YSLEER. Trimming removed 0 bases at V and 0 bases at J, with 11 bases between.

The V gene is TRBV4-1, the J gene TRBJ1-4, with a weak D call TRBD1 (5 bases). V lost 3 bases and J 6 bases, leaving 17 bases between the germline ends. The germline V gene has CDR1 MGHRA and CDR2 YSYEKL. The length of the CDR3 is 16 residues. The CDR3 region is CASSQGTGTPHEKLFF. The CDR3 DNA follows: TGCGCCAGCAGCCAGGGCACCGGGACCCCGCATGAAAAACTGTTTTTT.

This clone was observed a few times. The chain combines TRBV4-1 with TRBJ2-2; tentatively, D is TRBD2 (5 bases). This CDR3 has 18 amino acids. The V gene's germline CDR1 is MGHRA and CDR2 YSYEKL. Trimming stripped 1 base from V and 1 base from J, with 16 bases between. CDR3 amino acids: CASSQVLGRGLNTGELFF. Written as DNA, the CDR3 is TGCGCCAGCAGCCAAGTCTTAGGTCGGGGATTGAACACCGGGGAGCTGTTTTTT.

The J gene is TRBJ1-1, the V gene TRBV4-1; the D gene is possibly TRBD1 (5 bases). CDR3 size: 14 residues. The V gene's germline CDR1 is MGHRA and CDR2 YSYEKL. Trimming removed 4 bases at V and 1 base at J, with 10 bases between. The CDR3, as DNA: TGCGCCAGCAGCCCCCTGGGGGGGAACACTGAAGCTTTCTTT. The encoded protein is CASSPLGGNTEAFF.

The V call is TRBV9, the J call TRBJ1-4; D remains ambiguous. The CDR3 has 16 residues. Germline values: CDR1 SGDLS, CDR2 YYNGEE. Trimming removed 1 base at V and 4 bases at J, with 14 bases between. The CDR3 spells CASSVTPLFNNEKLFF. The DNA of the CDR3 is TGTGCCAGCAGCGTAACTCCTCTATTCAATAATGAAAAACTGTTTTTT.

CDR3 in amino acids: CASSSSGTSGNEQFF. CDR3 sequence (DNA): TGTGCCAGCAGTTCTTCCGGGACTAGCGGGAATGAGCAGTTCTTC. V is TRBV6-4 and J is TRBJ2-1; 12 nucleotides line up with TRBD2. This CDR3 contains 15 residues. Germline lookup yields CDR1 MRHNA and CDR2 SNTAGT. The V gene end was trimmed by 5 bases and the J gene end by 7 bases; junction bases not matched to a gene: 6.

This chain's CDR3 is CASSMPPHEQFF. DNA of the CDR3: TGTGCCAGTAGTATGCCCCCACATGAGCAGTTCTTC. V is TRBV19 and J is TRBJ2-1; the D is unclear. Trimming left V 3 bases short and J 8 bases short, with 8 bases between. Germline loops: CDR1 LNHDA, CDR2 SQIVND (reference sequence). The CDR3 contains 12 residues.

The rearrangement joins TRBV4-2 to TRBJ2-1, with 13 bases aligning to TRBD2. Trimming took 4 bases from V and 13 from J; bases not matched to a gene: 7. The CDR3 totals 14 residues. Germline CDR1 reads LGHNA; CDR2 reads YNFKEQ. The CDR3 reads CASSLHGLAGEQFF. CDR3 DNA sequence: TGTGCCAGCAGCCTCCACGGACTAGCGGGAGAACAGTTCTTC.

The rearrangement joins TRBV5-4 to TRBJ2-3; TRBD2 aligns across 13 bases. The CDR3 has 16 residues. V trimming: 3 bases; J trimming: 6 bases; junction bases outside the gene matches: 7. Germline V gene sequence: CDR1 SGHNT, CDR2 YYREEE (reference sequence). The CDR3 protein is CASSSWTSGSQDTQYF. The CDR3, as DNA: TGTGCCAGCAGCTCCTGGACTAGCGGGAGCCAGGATACGCAGTATTTT.

The rearrangement joins TRBV7-2 to TRBJ2-1; 7 bases agree with TRBD1. J lost 7 bases, V lost 1 base, and 1 base had no gene match. This CDR3 comprises 13 residues. Germline-derived CDR1 and CDR2 are SGHTA and FQGNSA. The CDR3 nucleotides are TGTGCCAGCAGCTTAGTGACAGGGAATGAGCAGTTCTTC. This translates into CASSLVTGNEQFF.

The chain links TRBV9 to TRBJ1-6, with a possible D match to TRBD1 (6 bases). Per germline, CDR1 SGDLS and CDR2 YYNGEE. This CDR3 comprises 20 residues. The V and J ends lost 4 bases and 2 bases respectively, with 25 bases between them. The CDR3 DNA sequence: TGTGCCAGCAGCCCAAAATCAGGGGACACGGGGGGAACCTATAATTCACCCCTCCACTTT. This gives the protein CASSPKSGDTGGTYNSPLHF. Full variable domain (rest looked up from reference TRBV9 and TRBJ1-6): DSGVTQTPKHLITATGQRVTLRCSPRSGDLSVYWYQQSLDQGLQFLIQYYNGEERAKGNILERFSAQQFPDLHSELNLSSLELGDSALYFCASSPKSGDTGGTYNSPLHFGNGTRLTVT.

The V gene is TRBV6-1, the J gene TRBJ2-7; D perhaps matches TRBD1 (6 bases). V gave up 3 bases and J gave up 2 bases, with 14 bases separating them. CDR3 length: 15 amino acids. Germline V gene lookup returns CDR1 MNHNS and CDR2 SASEGT. CDR3 protein: CASSEPGAPPYEQYF. The CDR3 DNA sequence: TGTGCCAGCAGTGAGCCAGGGGCTCCCCCCTACGAGCAGTACTTC.